These 2 T cell receptor beta chains were all obtained from the same sample, sequenced in a study of cytomegalovirus exposure and HLA in healthy donors. A multiplex PCR was run with 60 Vbeta primers and 13 Jbeta primers. Here immunoSEQ multiplex PCR was the method, and the copy in TCRdb shows in-frame clones only, minus some. The sample lists 110,000 to 150,000 clones, less than 80% occurring once. Material: PBMCs. The source is a woman aged 50 to 60 in good health and CMV-seropositive.

The chain is built from TRBV7-2 and TRBJ1-4, with 7 nucleotides matching TRBD1. The junction had 5 bases not matched to a gene; V was cut back by 4 bases and J by 6 bases. The CDR3 runs 14 residues. Germline V lookup: CDR1 SGHTA, CDR2 FQGNSA. CDR3 nucleotides: TGTGCCAGCAGCTGGGCCGGGACAGATGAAAAACTGTTTTTT. Translating it yields CASSWAGTDEKLFF.

This clone was counted between two and nine times. The chain joins TRBV9 to TRBJ1-1; no reliable D call. Trimming cost V 0 bases and J 0 bases, with 6 bases left between them. The CDR3 covers 14 residues. The germline V gene has CDR1 SGDLS and CDR2 YYNGEE. CDR3 in amino acids: CASSVDSVNTEAFF. The CDR3 nucleotides read TGTGCCAGCAGCGTAGATTCCGTGAACACTGAAGCTTTCTTT. Combining the CDR3 with reference TRBV9 and TRBJ1-1 gives the whole variable domain DSGVTQTPKHLITATGQRVTLRCSPRSGDLSVYWYQQSLDQGLQFLIQYYNGEERAKGNILERFSAQQFPDLHSELNLSSLELGDSALYFCASSVDSVNTEAFFGQGTRLTVV.